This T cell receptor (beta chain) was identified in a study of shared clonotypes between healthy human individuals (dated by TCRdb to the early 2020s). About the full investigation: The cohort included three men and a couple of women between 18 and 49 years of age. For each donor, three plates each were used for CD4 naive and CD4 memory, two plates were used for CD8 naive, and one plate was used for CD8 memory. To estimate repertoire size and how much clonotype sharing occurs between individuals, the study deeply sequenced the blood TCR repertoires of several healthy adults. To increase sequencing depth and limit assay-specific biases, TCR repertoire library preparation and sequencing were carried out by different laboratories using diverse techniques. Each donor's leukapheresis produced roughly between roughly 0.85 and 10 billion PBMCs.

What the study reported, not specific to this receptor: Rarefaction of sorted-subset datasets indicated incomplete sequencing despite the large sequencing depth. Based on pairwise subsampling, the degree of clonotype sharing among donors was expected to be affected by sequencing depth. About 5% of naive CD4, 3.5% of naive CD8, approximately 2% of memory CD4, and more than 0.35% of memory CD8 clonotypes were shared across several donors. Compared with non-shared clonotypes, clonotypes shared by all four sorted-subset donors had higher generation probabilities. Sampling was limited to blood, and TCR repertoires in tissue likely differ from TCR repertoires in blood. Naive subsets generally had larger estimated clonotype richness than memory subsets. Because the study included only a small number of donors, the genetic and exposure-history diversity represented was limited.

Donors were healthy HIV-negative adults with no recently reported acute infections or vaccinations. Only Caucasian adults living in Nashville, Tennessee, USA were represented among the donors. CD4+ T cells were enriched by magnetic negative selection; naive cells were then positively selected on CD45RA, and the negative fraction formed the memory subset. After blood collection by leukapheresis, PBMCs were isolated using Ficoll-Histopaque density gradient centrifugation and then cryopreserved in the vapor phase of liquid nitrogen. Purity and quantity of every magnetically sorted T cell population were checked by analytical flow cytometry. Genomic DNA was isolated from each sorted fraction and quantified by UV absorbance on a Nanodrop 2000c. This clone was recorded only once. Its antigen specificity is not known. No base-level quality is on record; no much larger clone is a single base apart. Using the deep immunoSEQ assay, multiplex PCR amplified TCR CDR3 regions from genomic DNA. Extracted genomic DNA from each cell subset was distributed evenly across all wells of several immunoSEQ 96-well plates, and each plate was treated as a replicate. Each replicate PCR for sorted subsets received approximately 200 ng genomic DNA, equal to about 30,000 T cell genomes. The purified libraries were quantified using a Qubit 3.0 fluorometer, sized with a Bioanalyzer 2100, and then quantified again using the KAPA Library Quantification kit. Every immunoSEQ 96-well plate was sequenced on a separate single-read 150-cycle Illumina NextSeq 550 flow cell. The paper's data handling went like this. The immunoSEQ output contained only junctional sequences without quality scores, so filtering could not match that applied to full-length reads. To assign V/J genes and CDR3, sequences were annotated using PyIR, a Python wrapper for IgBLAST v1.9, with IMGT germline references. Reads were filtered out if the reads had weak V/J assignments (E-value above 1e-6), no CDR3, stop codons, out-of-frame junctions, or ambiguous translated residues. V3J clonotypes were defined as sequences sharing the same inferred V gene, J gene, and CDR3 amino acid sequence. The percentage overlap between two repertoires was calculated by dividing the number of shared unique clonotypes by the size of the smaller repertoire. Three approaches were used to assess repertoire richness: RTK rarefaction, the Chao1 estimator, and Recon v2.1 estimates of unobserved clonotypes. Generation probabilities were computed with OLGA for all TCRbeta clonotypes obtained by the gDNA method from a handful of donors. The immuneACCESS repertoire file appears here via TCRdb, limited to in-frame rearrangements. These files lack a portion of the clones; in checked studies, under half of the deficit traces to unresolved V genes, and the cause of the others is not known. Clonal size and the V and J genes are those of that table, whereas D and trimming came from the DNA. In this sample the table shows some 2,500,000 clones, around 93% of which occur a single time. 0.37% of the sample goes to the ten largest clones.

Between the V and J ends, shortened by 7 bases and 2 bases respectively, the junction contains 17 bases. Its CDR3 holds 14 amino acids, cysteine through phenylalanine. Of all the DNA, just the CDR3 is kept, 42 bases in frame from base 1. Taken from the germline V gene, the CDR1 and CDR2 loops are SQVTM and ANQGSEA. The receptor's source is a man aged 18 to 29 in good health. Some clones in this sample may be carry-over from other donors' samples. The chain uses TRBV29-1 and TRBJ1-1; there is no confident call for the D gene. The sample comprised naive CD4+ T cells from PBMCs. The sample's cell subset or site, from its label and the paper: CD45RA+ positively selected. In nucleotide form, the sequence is TGCAGCGCCCAAGGCCCGTTAGACAACACTGAAGCTTTCTTT. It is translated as CSAQGPLDNTEAFF.